Presented here are 7 T cell receptor beta chains from one specimen sequenced in a study of shared clonotypes between healthy human individuals (dated by TCRdb to between 2020 and 2021). The library was made by the immunoSEQ multiplex PCR assay. TCRdb stores this immuneACCESS table with in-frame sequences only. Part of the clones is absent; in the studies checked, under half of the shortfall reflects unresolved V genes, and no reason is known for the rest. The sample table contains roughly 600,000 clones; only one count was recorded for roughly 98% of them. Jointly, the top ten make up around 0.3% of the sample. CD8 naive samples consisted of CD45RO-negative cells that were positively selected for CCR7, yielding a CD45RA+CCR7+ population without TemRA cells. Sequencing used naive CD8+ T cells sorted from blood. What this sample's cell subset or site label stands for: CD45RA+CCR7+. These TCRs come from a man in his thirties or forties in good health.

The chain is built from TRBV11-3 and TRBJ2-3; D is ambiguous. V was cut by 5 bases and J by 7 bases, with 13 bases left in between. The V gene's germline CDR1 is SGHNT and CDR2 YENEEA. This CDR3 is built from 13 residues. The CDR3 nucleotides read TGTGCCAGCAGCCCCTCTAGTTTGAATACGCAGTATTTT. This sequence encodes CASSPSSLNTQYF.

This clone was counted once. V usage is TRBV6-5 and J usage is TRBJ2-7; TRBD2 matches 8 bases. Germline V CDR1 and CDR2: MNHEY, SVGAGI. The trim removed 7 bases at V and 0 bases at J, leaving 5 bases unmatched. This CDR3 region has 14 residues. In nucleotides, the CDR3 is TGTGCCAGCACCAGAGGGACTAGCTCCTACGAGCAGTACTTC. As protein: CASTRGTSSYEQYF.

A single count supports this clone. V is TRBV5-1 and J is TRBJ1-1; D possibly corresponds to TRBD1 (6 bases). V dropped 3 bases and J dropped 5 bases, with 14 bases sitting between them. The CDR3 length is 14 residues. CDR1 SGHRS and CDR2 YFSETQ come from the germline V gene. CDR3 bases: TGCGCCAGCAGCTACACGGGGGCTGGGACTGAAGCTTTCTTT. Protein sequence: CASSYTGAGTEAFF.

This clone was detected once. The chain's CDR3 is CASSEGRDRGPPYSNQPQHF. For the CDR3, the DNA is TGCGCCAGCAGTGAAGGTAGGGACAGGGGGCCTCCGTATAGCAATCAGCCCCAGCATTTT. The chain joins TRBV10-2 to TRBJ1-5, with TRBD1 matching over 12 bases. V lost 3 bases and J lost 0; bases outside the gene matches: 12. Germline V gives CDR1 WSHSY, CDR2 SAAADI. The CDR3 has 20 amino acids.

This clone was recorded once. The chain employs TRBV7-8 and TRBJ2-7; tentatively, D is TRBD2 (6 bases). CDR1 is SGHVS, CDR2 FQNEAQ, per germline. The CDR3 runs 15 residues. V was shortened by 0 bases and J by 3 bases, with 12 bases between the two germline ends. The CDR3 coding sequence is TGTGCCAGCAGCTTAGCGTCGCGGGGAGGCTACGAGCAGTACTTC. This sequence encodes CASSLASRGGYEQYF.

This clone appeared a single time. The chain joins TRBV27 to TRBJ2-1, with 14 bases identical to TRBD2. The V segment lost 5 bases and the J segment 9 bases; nucleotides outside the gene matches: 9. The germline V gene encodes CDR1 MNHEY and CDR2 SMNVEV (reference sequence). The CDR3 is 16 residues long. CDR3 sequence reads: CASSMTSGRAVAEQFF. The CDR3, as DNA: TGTGCCAGCAGTATGACTAGCGGGAGGGCCGTAGCTGAGCAGTTCTTC.

CDR3 DNA sequence: TGTGCCACCAGCAGAGGGCAATTCGGACTAGCGGCTAACACCGGGGAGCTGTTTTTT. Translating it yields CATSRGQFGLAANTGELFF. The chain combines TRBV15 with TRBJ2-2; 10 bases align to TRBD2. CDR3 length: 19 residues. V lost 1 base, J lost 2 bases, and 10 bases stayed unmatched. Per germline, CDR1 LNHNV and CDR2 YYDKDF (reference sequence).